The following is a T cell receptor (beta chain) sequence with its context. Its antigen is currently unknown. The data were taken from a study of HIV-infected patients and healthy controls. Overall study context: All patients had undetectable virus after a further year of therapy, about 75% of the 16 by the second bleed.

Antiretroviral therapy had run roughly three months, about 14 weeks, before follow-up blood collection. Whole blood was used without fractionation, so all unsorted peripheral T cells were included. Exclusions covered tumors, febrile or AIDS-related illness, and hepatitis B or C coinfection. V lost 8 bases and J 4 bases, leaving 9 bases between the germline ends. CDR3 length: 13 residues. Findings and caveats of the study: CDR3 sharing between individuals was lower in HIV-infected patients than in healthy controls.

cDNA was made from about 500 ng RNA using alpha and beta constant primers. Alpha and beta chain libraries were made separately by chain-specific third strand synthesis with multiplexing indices. TCRdb passed the 5' RACE reads through MiXCR, listing each CDR3 protein once. There are 19,000 or so distinct CDR3 sequences in the sample; roughly 7.9% occur only once, and 21% lies in the top ten. The receptor comes from an adult with HIV infection. Here the sequenced sample was blood, taken during antiretroviral therapy. The V and J genes are TRBV12-3 or TRBV12-4 and TRBJ1-6; D is undetermined. As DNA, the CDR3 is TGTGCCAGCCAAGCCGAGTATAATTCACCCCTCCACTTT. This codes for CASQAEYNSPLHF.